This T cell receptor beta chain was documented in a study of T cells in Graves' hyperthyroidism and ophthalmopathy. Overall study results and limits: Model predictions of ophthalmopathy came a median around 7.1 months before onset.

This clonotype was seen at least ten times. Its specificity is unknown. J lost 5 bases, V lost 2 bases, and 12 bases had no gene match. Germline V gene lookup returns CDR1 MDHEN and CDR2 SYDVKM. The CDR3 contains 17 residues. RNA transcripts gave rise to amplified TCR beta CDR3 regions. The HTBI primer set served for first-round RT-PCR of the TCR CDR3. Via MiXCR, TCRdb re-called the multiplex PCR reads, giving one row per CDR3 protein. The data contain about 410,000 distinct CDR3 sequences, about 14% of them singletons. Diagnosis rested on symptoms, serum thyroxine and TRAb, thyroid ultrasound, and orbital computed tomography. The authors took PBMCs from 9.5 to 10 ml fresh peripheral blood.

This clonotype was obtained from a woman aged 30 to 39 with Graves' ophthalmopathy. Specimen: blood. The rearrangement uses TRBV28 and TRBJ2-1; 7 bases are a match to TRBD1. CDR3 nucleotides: TGTGCCAGCAGTTTACTCTCGACAGGGCCCACTGACAATGAGCAGTTCTTC. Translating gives CASSLLSTGPTDNEQFF.